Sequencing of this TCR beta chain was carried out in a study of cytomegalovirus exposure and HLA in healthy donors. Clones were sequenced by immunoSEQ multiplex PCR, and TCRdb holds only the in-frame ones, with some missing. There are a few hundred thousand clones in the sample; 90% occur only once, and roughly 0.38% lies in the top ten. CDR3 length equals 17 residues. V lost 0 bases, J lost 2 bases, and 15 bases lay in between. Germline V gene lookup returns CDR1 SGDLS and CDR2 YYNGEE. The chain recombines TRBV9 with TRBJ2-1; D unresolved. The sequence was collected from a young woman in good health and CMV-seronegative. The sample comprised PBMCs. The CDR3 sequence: CASSVGNLRVPYNEQFF. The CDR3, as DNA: TGTGCCAGCAGCGTAGGAAATTTGAGAGTTCCCTACAATGAGCAGTTCTTC. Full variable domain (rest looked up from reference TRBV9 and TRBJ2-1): DSGVTQTPKHLITATGQRVTLRCSPRSGDLSVYWYQQSLDQGLQFLIQYYNGEERAKGNILERFSAQQFPDLHSELNLSSLELGDSALYFCASSVGNLRVPYNEQFFGPGTRLTVL.